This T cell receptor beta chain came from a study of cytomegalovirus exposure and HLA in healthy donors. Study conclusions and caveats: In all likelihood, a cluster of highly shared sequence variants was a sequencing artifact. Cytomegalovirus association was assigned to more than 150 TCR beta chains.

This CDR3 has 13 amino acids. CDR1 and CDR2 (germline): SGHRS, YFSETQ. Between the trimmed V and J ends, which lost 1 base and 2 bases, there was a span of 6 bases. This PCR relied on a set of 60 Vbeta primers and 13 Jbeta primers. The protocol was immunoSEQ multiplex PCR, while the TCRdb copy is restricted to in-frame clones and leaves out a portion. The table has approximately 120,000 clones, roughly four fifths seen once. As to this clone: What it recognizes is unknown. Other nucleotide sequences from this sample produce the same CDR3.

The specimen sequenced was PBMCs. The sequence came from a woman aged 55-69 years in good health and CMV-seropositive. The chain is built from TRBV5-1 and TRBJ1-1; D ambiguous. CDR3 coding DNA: TGCGCCAGCAGCTTGAATCGTAACACTGAAGCTTTCTTT. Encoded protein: CASSLNRNTEAFF.